This entry lists 27 T cell receptor beta chains sequenced from one sample in a study of shared clonotypes between healthy human individuals. Assay used: immunoSEQ multiplex PCR; TCRdb lists only in-frame clones, some missing. The sample yields a few million clones, approximately 94% seen once. Sequenced: naive CD4+ T cells sorted from blood. Subset of the sample: CD45RA+ positively selected. All receptors derive from a man between 18 and 35 years old in good health.

The DNA for the CDR3 is TGTGCCAGCAGCTTAGCCGGGGGAGGACCAGAGCAGTACTTC. As protein: CASSLAGGGPEQYF. The V call is TRBV7-2, the J call TRBJ2-7, with D perhaps matching TRBD2 (6 bases). CDR1 SGHTA and CDR2 FQGNSA come from the germline V gene. The CDR3 is made up of 14 amino acids. The V and J ends lost 0 bases and 7 bases respectively, with 13 bases between them.

The J gene is TRBJ1-6, the V gene TRBV28; TRBD1 matches at 8 bases. V dropped 3 bases and J dropped 10; count of bases not matched to a gene: 11. CDR1 MDHEN and CDR2 SYDVKM come from the germline V gene. CDR3 length: 16 amino acids. The CDR3 nucleotides are TGTGCCAGCAGTTTTGGGGTTGGACAGGGTTTCTCACCCCTCCACTTT. Its translation is CASSFGVGQGFSPLHF.

A note on this clone: Sequence at one end of the junction differs from germline and may be a read error. This specimen includes other DNA sequences encoding the same CDR3. This chain links TRBV25-1 with TRBJ1-2; D is undetermined. Germline values: CDR1 MGHDK, CDR2 SYGVNS. The CDR3 consists of 17 residues. The CDR3 DNA reads TGTGCCAGCAGTGAAGAAGGTTGGTTTGGGCGGAACTACGGCTACACCTTC. Translated: CASSEEGWFGRNYGYTF.

This clone appeared once. The chain joins TRBV9 to TRBJ1-2; D is possibly TRBD1 (5 bases). The CDR3 covers 13 residues. Trimming took off 6 bases at V and 3 bases at J, with 12 bases between the two ends. Germline CDR1 and CDR2: SGDLS and YYNGEE. The CDR3 bases are TGTGCCAGCACCGACAGTGGGGACTATGGCTACACCTTC. It encodes CASTDSGDYGYTF.

The V call is TRBV7-8, the J call TRBJ2-7; 9 bases agree with TRBD1. CDR1 and CDR2 from the germline V gene are SGHVS and FQNEAQ. The CDR3 has 15 residues. Trimming at V came to 1 base and at J to 2 bases, leaving 3 bases not matched to a gene. CDR3 in amino acids: CASSLGRTGAYEQYF. The CDR3 region has the DNA TGTGCCAGCAGCTTAGGAAGGACAGGGGCCTACGAGCAGTACTTC.

The V and J genes are TRBV27 and TRBJ1-6; perhaps TRBD1 as D (5 bases). CDR3 length: 13 amino acids. V lost 3 bases and J 10 bases, leaving 10 bases between the germline ends. Germline CDR1 MNHEY, CDR2 SMNVEV (reference sequence). CDR3: CASSFKGVSPLHF. The CDR3 DNA reads as TGTGCCAGCAGTTTTAAAGGGGTCTCACCCCTCCACTTT.

In this sample, this clone turned up once. Other DNA variants within this sample encode the same CDR3. V and J are TRBV6-5 and TRBJ2-6, with D unresolved. The CDR3 totals 13 residues. Trimming left V 6 bases short and J 1 base short, with 4 bases between. Germline assignment: CDR1 MNHEY and CDR2 SVGAGI. DNA for the CDR3: TGTGCCAGCAGGCCATCTGGGGCCAACGTCCTGACTTTC. Protein product: CASRPSGANVLTF.

The rearrangement joins TRBV4-1 to TRBJ2-2; 10 nucleotides agree with TRBD1. The CDR3 is made up of 18 amino acids. Trimming cost V 2 bases and J 2 bases; bases outside gene matches: 8. Germline V gene data show CDR1 as MGHRA and CDR2 as YSYEKL. The CDR3 DNA reads as TGCGCCAGCAGCCAACCGGGACAGGGGATCGTAAACACCGGGGAGCTGTTTTTT. Translated: CASSQPGQGIVNTGELFF.

The chain employs TRBV7-6 and TRBJ2-5, with D possibly TRBD1 on 6 matching bases. This CDR3 region has 16 residues. Germline-derived CDR1 and CDR2 are SGHVS and FNYEAQ. With 1 base removed from V and 3 bases from J, the gap between germline ends came to 15 bases. Written as DNA, the CDR3 is TGTGCCAGCAGCTTAGTCGGTCAGGGGACGGAAGAGACCCAGTACTTC. Its translation: CASSLVGQGTEETQYF. Based on the CDR3 plus reference TRBV7-6 and TRBJ2-5, the full variable domain is GAGVSQSPRYKVTKRGQDVALRCDPISGHVSLYWYRQALGQGPEFLTYFNYEAQQDKSGLPNDRFSAERPEGSISTLTIQRTEQRDSAMYRCASSLVGQGTEETQYFGPGTRLLVL.

The rearrangement links TRBV10-3 to TRBJ2-1, with 7 bases fitting TRBD1. J was trimmed by 4 bases and V by 6 bases; bases with no gene match: 9. From germline, CDR1 is ENHRY and CDR2 SYGVKD. The CDR3 is 15 residues long. CDR3 loop: CAISQGGAGYNEQFF. The CDR3 nucleotides read TGTGCCATCAGCCAAGGGGGCGCGGGTTACAATGAGCAGTTCTTC.

V is TRBV4-3 and J is TRBJ2-1; 11 nucleotides match TRBD2. CDR1 is LGHNA, CDR2 YSLEER, per germline. V trimming: 0 bases; J trimming: 8 bases; junction bases outside the gene matches: 12. The CDR3 sequence is 18 residues long. DNA of the CDR3: TGCGCCAGCAGCCAAGATTGGGTGACTAGCGGGAAGGTCGATGAGCAGTTCTTC. This codes for CASSQDWVTSGKVDEQFF.

The chain is built from TRBV28 and TRBJ2-7, with D possibly being TRBD1 (5 bases). Between the trimmed V and J ends, which lost 6 bases and 4 bases, there was a span of 7 bases. The CDR3 contains 11 residues. Germline CDR1 MDHEN, CDR2 SYDVKM. CDR3 amino acids: CASRKGYEQYF. Written as DNA, the CDR3 is TGTGCCAGCAGGAAGGGGTACGAGCAGTACTTC.

On this clone itself: The sample holds other DNA sequences that translate to the same CDR3. The chain employs TRBV20-1 and TRBJ2-3; D gene ambiguous. CDR1 is DFQATT, CDR2 SNEGSKA, per germline (reference sequence). The CDR3 extends over 11 amino acids. V gave up 2 bases and J gave up 6 bases, with 6 bases separating them. The CDR3 here is CSARTADTQYF. CDR3 DNA: TGCAGTGCTAGAACGGCGGATACGCAGTATTTT.

The CDR3 loop reads CASSEQIEQYF. The CDR3 nucleotides are TGTGCCAGCAGTGAGCAGATCGAGCAGTACTTC. The chain combines TRBV2 with TRBJ2-7; no firm D call. CDR1 is SNHLY, CDR2 FYNNEI, per germline. This CDR3 contains 11 residues. V dropped 3 bases and J dropped 6 bases, with 6 bases sitting between them. Looking up the rest from reference TRBV2 and TRBJ2-7 gives the full variable domain: EPEVTQTPSHQVTQMGQEVILRCVPISNHLYFYWYRQILGQKVEFLVSFYNNEISEKSEIFDDQFSVERPDGSNFTLKIRSTKLEDSAMYFCASSEQIEQYFGPGTRLTVT.

This chain connects TRBV19 to TRBJ1-2; 8 bases line up with TRBD1. Germline V lookup: CDR1 LNHDA, CDR2 SQIVND (reference sequence). The junction had 15 bases not matched to a gene; V was cut back by 7 bases and J by 8 bases. This CDR3 is built from 15 residues. The CDR3 coding sequence is TGTGCCAGTACCATAGGGGACAGGTCCAGCCTGGGCTACACCTTC. This translates into CASTIGDRSSLGYTF.

The rearrangement joins TRBV2 to TRBJ2-5; D is unclear. The CDR3 is 13 residues long. CDR1 and CDR2 (germline): SNHLY, FYNNEI. V gave up 4 bases and J gave up 2 bases, with 8 bases separating them. The CDR3 DNA reads as TGTGCCAGCAGTGTTGAAAGTCAAGAGACCCAGTACTTC. This gives the protein CASSVESQETQYF.

The rearrangement links TRBV7-2 to TRBJ1-5; possibly TRBD1 for D (5 bases). CDR1 is SGHTA, CDR2 FQGNSA, per germline. V was pared by 1 base and J by 8 bases, with 15 bases between. The length of the CDR3 is 15 residues. The CDR3 region has the DNA TGTGCCAGCAGCTTAGGCTCGGGACTCATCGAGCCCCAGCATTTT. It is translated as CASSLGSGLIEPQHF.

With regard to this clone: The sample contains more than one DNA sequence encoding this CDR3. The CDR3: CASSPDRVGYTF. CDR3 in DNA: TGCGCCAGCAGCCCGGACAGGGTTGGCTACACCTTC. The gene calls are TRBV5-1 and TRBJ1-2; TRBD1 matches at 8 bases. The V and J ends lost 4 bases and 7 bases, in that order; junction bases with no gene match: 3. In germline, CDR1 is SGHRS, CDR2 YFSETQ. The CDR3 is made up of 12 amino acids.

The chain uses TRBV7-9 and TRBJ2-5, with 10 positions matching TRBD2. Trimming cost V 1 base and J 4 bases; bases outside gene matches: 6. CDR3 size: 16 residues. The germline V gene has CDR1 SEHNR and CDR2 FQNEAQ (reference sequence). For the CDR3, the DNA is TGTGCCAGCAGCTTAGAGGGGACTAGCGCCGGAGAGACCCAGTACTTC. Its protein product is CASSLEGTSAGETQYF.

On this clone itself: Other DNA sequences from this sample encode an identical CDR3 as well. This CDR3 is CASSLGATGELFF. The CDR3 nucleotides read TGCGCCAGCAGCTTGGGAGCGACCGGGGAGCTGTTTTTT. The chain recombines TRBV5-1 with TRBJ2-2; D ambiguous. CDR1 is SGHRS, CDR2 YFSETQ, per germline. Trimming pared 0 bases from V and 5 bases from J, leaving 5 bases between. The CDR3 contains 13 residues.

The chain links TRBV18 to TRBJ1-1; TRBD1 is a possible D gene (6 bases). Germline V gene data show CDR1 as KGHSH and CDR2 as LQKENI. The V gene lost 6 bases and the J gene lost 1 base, with 15 bases spanning the gap. The CDR3 sequence is 15 residues long. The CDR3 sequence: CASSRTEKKNTEAFF. In nucleotides, the CDR3 is TGTGCCAGCTCGCGGACAGAAAAAAAGAACACTGAAGCTTTCTTT.

The gene calls are TRBV5-1 and TRBJ1-2; D gene unclear. V was shortened by 0 bases and J by 1 base, with 7 bases between the two germline ends. Looked up from germline, CDR1 is SGHRS and CDR2 is YFSETQ. The CDR3 loop spans 14 amino acids. CDR3 residues: CASSLDGLNYGYTF. The CDR3, as DNA: TGCGCCAGCAGCTTGGACGGCCTTAACTATGGCTACACCTTC.

This chain joins TRBV28 and TRBJ1-6; the match to TRBD1 covers 7 bases. The ends lost 7 bases at V and 10 bases at J; junction bases unmatched: 10. This CDR3 has 14 residues. CDR1 and CDR2 (germline): MDHEN, SYDVKM. The CDR3 protein is CASNPQGVLSPLHF. CDR3 DNA sequence: TGTGCCAGCAACCCCCAGGGGGTTCTCTCACCCCTCCACTTT.

The rearrangement joins TRBV10-3 to TRBJ1-5, with TRBD1 matching over 8 bases. Looked up from germline, CDR1 is ENHRY and CDR2 is SYGVKD. The CDR3 extends over 14 amino acids. The V gene end was trimmed by 11 bases and the J gene end by 6 bases; junction bases not matched to a gene: 12. CDR3 sequence (DNA): TGTGCCTCGACAGGGGCGGTACAAGGTCAGCCCCAGCATTTT. It specifies CASTGAVQGQPQHF.

The chain employs TRBV11-2 and TRBJ2-7; D unresolved. CDR3 length: 11 residues. Germline V gene sequence: CDR1 SGHAT, CDR2 FQNNGV. The V end was cut by 3 bases, the J end by 6 bases, with 6 bases between. The CDR3 coding sequence is TGTGCCAGCAGCTTGACAACCGAGCAGTACTTC. It translates to CASSLTTEQYF.

This chain links TRBV30 with TRBJ1-3, with no clear D. V lost 3 bases, J lost 4 bases, and 13 bases lay in between. This CDR3 has 14 residues. Germline CDR1 is GTSNPN and CDR2 is SVGIG (reference sequence). CDR3 protein: CAWREAWRGNTIYF. The CDR3 nucleotides are TGTGCCTGGAGGGAAGCGTGGCGGGGAAACACCATATATTTT. Full variable domain (rest looked up from reference TRBV30 and TRBJ1-3): SQTIHQWPATLVQPVGSPLSLECTVEGTSNPNLYWYRQAAGRGLQLLFYSVGIGQISSEVPQNLSASRPQDRQFILSSKKLLLSDSGFYLCAWREAWRGNTIYFGEGSWLTVV.

The CDR3 nucleotides read TGTGCCAGCAGAGCCGGGACAGGGCCCTACGAGCAGTACTTC. Amino acid sequence: CASRAGTGPYEQYF. V and J are TRBV2 and TRBJ2-7; 9 bases align to TRBD1. After removal of 6 bases from V and 2 bases from J, the junction contained 5 bases not matched to a gene. CDR1 SNHLY and CDR2 FYNNEI come from the germline V gene. This CDR3 comprises 14 residues. The full variable domain, in which reference TRBV2 and TRBJ2-7 provide the parts outside the CDR3, is EPEVTQTPSHQVTQMGQEVILRCVPISNHLYFYWYRQILGQKVEFLVSFYNNEISEKSEIFDDQFSVERPDGSNFTLKIRSTKLEDSAMYFCASRAGTGPYEQYFGPGTRLTVT.